These 13 T cell receptor beta chains share one sample of origin, sequenced in a study of beta chain features in type 1 diabetes. Since all of the isolated RNA was reverse transcribed, expressed TCRB transcripts were what got sequenced. Clones were read by immunoSEQ multiplex PCR, and TCRdb kept only the in-frame ones, dropping some. The table lists 40,000 or so clones, over 60% of them singletons. Whole-study findings and limits: Across all four CD4+ subsets, people with type 1 diabetes showed modestly shorter TCRB CDR3s.

These receptors' targets are unknown. Sequencing was done on a sample of Tregs from blood. The source is a woman between 18 and 29 years old with type 1 diabetes.

The chain recombines TRBV29-1 with TRBJ1-5, with 8 bases fitting TRBD1. Germline trimming cut 4 bases from V and 5 bases from J; bases unmatched to any gene: 1. This CDR3 has 12 residues. From germline, CDR1 is SQVTM and CDR2 ANQGSEA. DNA of the CDR3: TGCAGCGTTGCAGGGGGCGATCAGCCCCAGCATTTT. Its translation: CSVAGGDQPQHF.

The V gene is TRBV7-6, the J gene TRBJ2-7, with D maybe TRBD2 (5 bases). The ends were cut back, 5 bases at V and 9 bases at J, with 17 bases in the middle. CDR1 and CDR2 (germline): SGHVS, FNYEAQ. The CDR3 has 13 residues. This chain's CDR3 is CASSPLPTAGQYF. CDR3 bases: TGTGCCAGCAGCCCGTTGCCGACGGCGGGGCAGTACTTC.

The rearrangement links TRBV5-6 to TRBJ2-2; 8 bases are a match to TRBD1. This CDR3 spans 15 amino acids. The V gene's germline CDR1 is SGHDT and CDR2 YYEEEE. J lost 8 bases, V lost 2 bases, and 8 bases had no gene match. CDR3 residues: CASSLPGQAPGELFF. For the CDR3, the DNA is TGTGCCAGCAGCTTACCGGGACAGGCGCCGGGGGAGCTGTTTTTT. The full variable domain, completed using reference TRBV5-6 and TRBJ2-2, is DAGVTQSPTHLIKTRGQQVTLRCSPKSGHDTVSWYQQALGQGPQFIFQYYEEEERQRGNFPDRFSGHQFPNYSSELNVNALLLGDSALYLCASSLPGQAPGELFFGEGSRLTVL.

V usage is TRBV5-4 and J usage is TRBJ2-3, with 11 bases matching TRBD2. Germline trimming cut 4 bases from V and 10 bases from J; bases unmatched to any gene: 2. CDR3 length: 12 residues. CDR1 and CDR2 from the germline V gene are SGHNT and YYREEE (reference sequence). DNA for the CDR3: TGTGCCAGCAGCGTGGGACTAGCGGCGCAGTATTTT. This gives the protein CASSVGLAAQYF.

The V gene is TRBV11-2, the J gene TRBJ2-3; the match to TRBD2 covers 7 bases. The CDR3 has 15 amino acids. The germline gives CDR1 SGHAT, CDR2 FQNNGV. Losses at the gene ends were 3 bases for V and 2 bases for J; bases not matched to a gene: 5. The chain's CDR3 is CASSLQGLNTDTQYF. The CDR3 DNA reads TGTGCCAGCAGCTTGCAGGGACTAAACACAGATACGCAGTATTTT. The variable domain in full, with the rest retrieved from reference TRBV11-2 and TRBJ2-3, is EAGVAQSPRYKIIEKRQSVAFWCNPISGHATLYWYQQILGQGPKLLIQFQNNGVVDDSQLPKDRFSAERLKGVDSTLKIQPAKLEDSAVYLCASSLQGLNTDTQYFGPGTRLTVL.

This clone was counted a few times. This chain uses TRBV5-1 with TRBJ2-3; TRBD1 is a possible D gene (6 bases). Germline loops: CDR1 SGHRS, CDR2 YFSETQ. Trimming removed 6 bases at V and 2 bases at J, with 19 bases between. The CDR3 consists of 16 residues. This chain's CDR3 is CASIPQGLAATDTQYF. The CDR3 coding sequence is TGCGCCAGCATACCACAGGGTTTGGCGGCCACAGATACGCAGTATTTT.

This rearrangement joins TRBV7-2 to TRBJ2-7, with TRBD1 matching 8 bases. The CDR3 is 13 amino acids. V lost 9 bases, J lost 5 bases, and 9 bases stayed unmatched. Per germline, CDR1 SGHTA and CDR2 FQGNSA. CDR3 in DNA: TGTGCCAGTCAAGAACAGGGGGGCAACGAGCAGTACTTC. Translation: CASQEQGGNEQYF.

This clone was counted only a few times. The chain has TRBV10-3 and TRBJ2-1; the match to TRBD2 covers 8 bases. This CDR3 is 16 amino acids long. Unmatched junction bases numbered 13, after V lost 11 bases and J lost 1 base. CDR1 and CDR2 (germline): ENHRY, SYGVKD. CDR3 protein: CAQSPTSGTSYNEQFF. The CDR3 DNA sequence: TGTGCCCAAAGTCCCACTAGCGGTACTTCCTACAATGAGCAGTTCTTC.

The chain recombines TRBV7-2 with TRBJ2-5; D unresolved. Trimming took off 5 bases at V and 5 bases at J, with 12 bases between the two ends. The germline CDR1 and CDR2 sequences are SGHTA and FQGNSA. This CDR3 is 13 amino acids long. Written as DNA, the CDR3 is TGTGCCAGCAGCCCGGGTGGCGGCGAGACCCAGTACTTC. Translated, it gives CASSPGGGETQYF.

The V gene is TRBV18, the J gene TRBJ2-4; 8 positions match TRBD2. This CDR3 spans 19 amino acids. CDR1 is KGHSH and CDR2 is LQKENI in the germline V gene. Trimming cost V 3 bases and J 1 base; bases outside gene matches: 14. This CDR3 is CASSPRAGARSGAKNIQYF. The CDR3 region has the DNA TGTGCCAGCTCACCCCGAGCGGGAGCGAGGTCTGGGGCCAAAAACATTCAGTACTTC.

This clone was recorded only once. The J gene is TRBJ1-1, the V gene TRBV5-1, with D possibly matching TRBD1 (6 bases). The CDR3 has 16 residues. Between the trimmed V and J ends, which lost 4 bases and 1 base, there was a span of 17 bases. Germline CDR1 and CDR2: SGHRS and YFSETQ. The chain's CDR3 is CASSVWGGQKNTEAFF. In nucleotides, the CDR3 is TGCGCCAGCAGCGTATGGGGCGGACAGAAGAACACTGAAGCTTTCTTT. Supplemented by reference TRBV5-1 and TRBJ1-1, the full variable domain reads KAGVTQTPRYLIKTRGQQVTLSCSPISGHRSVSWYQQTPGQGLQFLFEYFSETQRNKGNFPGRFSGRQFSNSRSEMNVSTLELGDSALYLCASSVWGGQKNTEAFFGQGTRLTVV.

This clone has just a few counts. This chain joins TRBV19 and TRBJ2-7; 9 bases are a match to TRBD1. CDR3 length: 15 amino acids. The V gene end was trimmed by 3 bases and the J gene end by 2 bases; junction bases not matched to a gene: 5. The germline V gene encodes CDR1 LNHDA and CDR2 SQIVND (reference sequence). In DNA, the CDR3 is TGTGCCAGTAGTATGAGCGGACAGGGGACCTACGAGCAGTACTTC. This gives the protein CASSMSGQGTYEQYF.

The J gene is TRBJ2-3, the V gene TRBV7-6; 9 bases fit TRBD2. The V and J ends lost 0 bases and 5 bases, in that order; junction bases with no gene match: 9. Germline assignment: CDR1 SGHVS and CDR2 FNYEAQ. The CDR3 totals 17 residues. The CDR3: CASSLATRAGGGDTQYF. In DNA, the CDR3 is TGTGCCAGCAGCTTAGCAACGAGAGCGGGGGGCGGAGATACGCAGTATTTT.